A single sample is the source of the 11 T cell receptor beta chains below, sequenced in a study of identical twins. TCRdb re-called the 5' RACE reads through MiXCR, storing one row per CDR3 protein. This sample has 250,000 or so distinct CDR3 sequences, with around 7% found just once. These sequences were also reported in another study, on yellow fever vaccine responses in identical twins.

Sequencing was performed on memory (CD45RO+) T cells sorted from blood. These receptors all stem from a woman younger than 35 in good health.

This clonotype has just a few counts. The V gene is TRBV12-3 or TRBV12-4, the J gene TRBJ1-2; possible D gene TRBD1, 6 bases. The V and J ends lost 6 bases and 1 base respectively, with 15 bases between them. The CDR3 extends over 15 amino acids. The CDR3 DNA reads TGTGCCAGCAGGTATAATGGACAGATTAACTATGGCTACACCTTC. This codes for CASRYNGQINYGYTF.

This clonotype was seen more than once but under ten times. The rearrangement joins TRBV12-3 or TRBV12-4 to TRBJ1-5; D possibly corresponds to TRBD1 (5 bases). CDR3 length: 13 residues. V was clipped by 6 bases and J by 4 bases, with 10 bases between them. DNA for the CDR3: TGTGCCAGCAGCTCCGACAGAAATCAGCCCCAGCATTTT. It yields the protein CASSSDRNQPQHF.

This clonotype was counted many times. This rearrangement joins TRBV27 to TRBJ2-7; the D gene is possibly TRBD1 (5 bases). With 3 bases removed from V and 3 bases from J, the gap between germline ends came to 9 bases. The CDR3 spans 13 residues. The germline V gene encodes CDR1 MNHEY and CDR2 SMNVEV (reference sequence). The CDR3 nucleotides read TGTGCCAGCAGTTTCGCGACAGTCTACGAGCAGTACGTC. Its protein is CASSFATVYEQYV.

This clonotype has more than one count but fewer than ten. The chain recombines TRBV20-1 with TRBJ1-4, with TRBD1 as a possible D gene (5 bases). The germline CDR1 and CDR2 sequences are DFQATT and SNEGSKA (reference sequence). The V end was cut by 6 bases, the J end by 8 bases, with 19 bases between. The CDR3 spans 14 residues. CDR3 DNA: TGCAGTGCCCTTGGGGGGACGGTTAAAGAAAAACTGTTTTTT. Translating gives CSALGGTVKEKLFF.

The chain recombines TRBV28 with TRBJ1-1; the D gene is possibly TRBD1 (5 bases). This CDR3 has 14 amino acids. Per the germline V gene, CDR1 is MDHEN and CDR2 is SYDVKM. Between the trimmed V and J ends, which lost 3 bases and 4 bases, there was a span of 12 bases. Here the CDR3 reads CASSFGTIITEAFF. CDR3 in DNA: TGTGCCAGCAGTTTCGGGACTATCATCACTGAAGCTTTCTTT.

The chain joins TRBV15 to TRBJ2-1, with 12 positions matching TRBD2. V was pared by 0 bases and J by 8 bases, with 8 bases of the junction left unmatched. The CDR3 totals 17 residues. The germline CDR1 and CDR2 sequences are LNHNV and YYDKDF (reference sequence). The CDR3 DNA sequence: TGTGCCACCAGCAGAGACAAATGGACTAGCGGGATCCATGAGCAGTTCTTC. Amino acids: CATSRDKWTSGIHEQFF.

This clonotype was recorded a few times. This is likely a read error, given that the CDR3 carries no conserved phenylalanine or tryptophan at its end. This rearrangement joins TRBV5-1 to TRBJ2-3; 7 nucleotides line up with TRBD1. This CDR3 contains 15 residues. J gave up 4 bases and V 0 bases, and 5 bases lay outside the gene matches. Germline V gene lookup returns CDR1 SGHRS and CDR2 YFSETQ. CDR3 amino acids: CASSLGQGNSDTQYI. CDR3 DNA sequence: TGCGCCAGCAGCTTGGGACAGGGTAATTCAGATACGCAGTATATT.

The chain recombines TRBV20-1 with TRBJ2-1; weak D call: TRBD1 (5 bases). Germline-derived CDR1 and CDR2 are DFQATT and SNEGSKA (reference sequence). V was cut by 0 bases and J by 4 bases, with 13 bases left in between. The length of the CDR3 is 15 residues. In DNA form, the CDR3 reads TGCAGTGCTAGAGATCTAGAAACAGGTTACAATGAGCAGTTCTTC. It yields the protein CSARDLETGYNEQFF.

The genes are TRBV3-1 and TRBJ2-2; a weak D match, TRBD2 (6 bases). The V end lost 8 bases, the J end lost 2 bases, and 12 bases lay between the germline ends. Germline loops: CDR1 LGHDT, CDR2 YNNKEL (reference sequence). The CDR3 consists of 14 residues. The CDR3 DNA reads TGTGCCAGCCTAAGGGCGGGAAACACCGGGGAGCTGTTTTTT. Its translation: CASLRAGNTGELFF.

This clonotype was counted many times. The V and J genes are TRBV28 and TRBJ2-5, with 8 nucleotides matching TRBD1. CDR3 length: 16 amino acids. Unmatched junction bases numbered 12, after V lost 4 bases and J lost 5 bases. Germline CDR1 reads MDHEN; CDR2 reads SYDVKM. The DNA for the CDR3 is TGTGCCAGCAGTTCCAATACCCACAGGGGGAGGGAGACCCAGTACTTC. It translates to CASSSNTHRGRETQYF.

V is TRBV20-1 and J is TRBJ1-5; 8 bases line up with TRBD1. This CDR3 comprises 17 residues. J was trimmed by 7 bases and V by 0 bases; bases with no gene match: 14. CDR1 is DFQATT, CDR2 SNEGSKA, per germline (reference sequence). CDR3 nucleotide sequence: TGCAGTGCTAGAGAACCACCCAGCAGGGGGCTATGGCAGCCCCAGCATTTT. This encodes CSAREPPSRGLWQPQHF.